This TCR beta chain was observed in a study of blood T cell repertoires in COVID-19. Overall study context: From the United States, Italy and Spain came samples of acute and convalescent COVID-19.

Per the study methods: Amplified reference gene primers provided the basis for estimating nucleated cell counts. This table comes from immunoSEQ multiplex PCR, and its TCRdb copy is limited to in-frame clones, with some not included. V and J calls and clone size are those listed in that table; D and trimming were worked out from the DNA. The data show about 360,000 clones, approximately 86% seen once. The CDR3 runs 14 residues. Trimming removed 4 bases at V and 4 bases at J, with 13 bases between. The germline CDR1 and CDR2 sequences are SGHDN and FVKESK. Sequencing was done on a sample of peripheral blood. The clonotype originates from a woman aged 60-75 years with COVID-19, enrolled during active disease. The chain recombines TRBV14 with TRBJ1-2; D uncertain. In DNA form, the CDR3 reads TGTGCCAGCAGCCCGGAGACGGGAAGCTATGGCTACACCTTC. Translation: CASSPETGSYGYTF.